The rows below give T cell receptor beta chains drawn from one sample of a study of blood T cell repertoires in COVID-19. Sequencing used immunoSEQ multiplex PCR; TCRdb keeps in-frame clones, though not all of them. Found here are some 100,000 clones, about 80% of them singletons; the top ten hold 12%. The source material was peripheral blood. All receptors come from a woman aged 70 to 79 with acute or convalescent COVID-19. Both conserved end residues are part of each CDR3. Each record gives: CDR3 protein, CDR3 DNA, D gene, V gene, J gene, CDR3 length, clone size. A D gene is named only where the DNA matches it firmly. Clone sizes are given selectively: once, few, many, or a class where the clone is expanded.

CDR3: CASSLSQGLVGANVLTF
DNA: TGTGCCAGCAGCTTATCCCAGGGATTGGTGGGGGCCAACGTCCTGACTTTC
D: .
V: TRBV7-3
J: TRBJ2-6
length: 17
size: .

CDR3: CASSEVGGGSWNEQFF
DNA: TGTGCCAGCAGTGAAGTCGGGGGCGGGAGCTGGAATGAGCAGTTCTTC
D: .
V: TRBV6-1
J: TRBJ2-1
length: 16
size: few

CDR3: CASSPETGTRNYF
DNA: TGTGCCAGCAGTCCCGAGACCGGGACTCGGAATTACTTC
D: .
V: TRBV2
J: TRBJ2-7
length: 13
size: .

CDR3: CASSYPPRAGGTEAFF
DNA: TGTGCCAGCAGTTACCCCCCCAGGGCCGGCGGCACTGAAGCTTTCTTT
D: .
V: TRBV6-2/TRBV6-3
J: TRBJ1-1
length: 16
size: .

CDR3: CASSRDSVGETQYF
DNA: TGCGCCAGCAGTCGGGACAGCGTCGGAGAGACCCAGTACTTC
D: TRBD1
V: TRBV5-1
J: TRBJ2-5
length: 14
size: .

CDR3: CASSKAAGREVTEAFF
DNA: TGTGCCAGTAGTAAAGCGGCAGGGCGGGAGGTCACTGAAGCTTTCTTT
D: .
V: TRBV19
J: TRBJ1-1
length: 16
size: few

CDR3: CSASLAVTDTQYF
DNA: TGCAGTGCTAGTCTAGCTGTGACAGATACGCAGTATTTT
D: .
V: TRBV20-1
J: TRBJ2-3
length: 13
size: .

CDR3: CASNPSSTEAFF
DNA: TGTGCCAGCAATCCAAGCTCCACTGAAGCTTTCTTT
D: .
V: TRBV7-2
J: TRBJ1-1
length: 12
size: .

CDR3: CASIISTAANYGYTF
DNA: TGTGCCAGCATTATATCCACAGCAGCTAACTATGGCTACACCTTC
D: .
V: TRBV6-5
J: TRBJ1-2
length: 15
size: .

CDR3: CASSLERRGAPLPQETQYF
DNA: TGTGCCAGCAGCTTGGAGAGGCGGGGGGCCCCTCTGCCCCAAGAGACCCAGTACTTC
D: TRBD2
V: TRBV5-5
J: TRBJ2-5
length: 19
size: few

CDR3: CASSLGPTGGRETQYF
DNA: TGTGCCAGCAGCTTAGGACCGACAGGGGGGAGAGAGACCCAGTACTTC
D: TRBD1
V: TRBV11-2
J: TRBJ2-5
length: 16
size: .

CDR3: CASSLEGLAANTGELFF
DNA: TGCGCCAGCAGCTTGGAGGGACTAGCGGCGAACACCGGGGAGCTGTTTTTT
D: TRBD2
V: TRBV5-1
J: TRBJ2-2
length: 17
size: .

CDR3: CASSLESGQPQHF
DNA: TGTGCCAGCAGCTTAGAAAGCGGTCAGCCCCAGCATTTT
D: .
V: TRBV7-8
J: TRBJ1-5
length: 13
size: .

CDR3: CASNHDRDTEAFF
DNA: TGTGCCAGCAACCATGACAGGGACACTGAAGCTTTCTTT
D: TRBD1
V: TRBV6-5
J: TRBJ1-1
length: 13
size: .

CDR3: CASSEVGQLEKLFF
DNA: TGTGCCAGCAGTGAAGTTGGACAGCTTGAAAAACTGTTTTTT
D: .
V: TRBV6-1
J: TRBJ1-4
length: 14
size: .

CDR3: CASSLGQTTGELFF
DNA: TGTGCCAGCAGTTTAGGGCAGACCACCGGGGAGCTGTTTTTT
D: .
V: TRBV27
J: TRBJ2-2
length: 14
size: .

CDR3: CASSGPGDTQYF
DNA: TGTGCCAGTAGCGGGCCGGGGGATACGCAGTATTTT
D: TRBD2
V: TRBV9
J: TRBJ2-3
length: 12
size: once

CDR3: CASSPRDRGKETQYF
DNA: TGTGCCAGCAGTCCCCGGGACAGGGGGAAAGAGACCCAGTACTTC
D: TRBD1
V: TRBV6-6
J: TRBJ2-5
length: 15
size: .

CDR3: CASSALTGGAFSGGELFF
DNA: TGTGCCAGCAGTGCCCTGACAGGGGGCGCATTCAGTGGCGGGGAGCTGTTTTTT
D: TRBD1
V: TRBV6-4
J: TRBJ2-2
length: 18
size: many

CDR3: CASSRDRQYEQFF
DNA: TGTGCCAGCAGTAGGGACAGACAATATGAGCAGTTCTTC
D: TRBD1
V: TRBV13
J: TRBJ2-1
length: 13
size: few

CDR3: CAISEGTGNNSPLHF
DNA: TGTGCCATCAGTGAGGGGACAGGGAATAATTCACCCCTCCACTTT
D: TRBD1
V: TRBV10-3
J: TRBJ1-6
length: 15
size: .

CDR3: CAWDRGNTGELFF
DNA: TGTGCCTGGGACAGGGGGAACACCGGGGAGCTGTTTTTT
D: TRBD1
V: TRBV30
J: TRBJ2-2
length: 13
size: .

CDR3: CASSPTGVNTEAFF
DNA: TGTGCCAGCAGCCCTACAGGGGTGAACACTGAAGCTTTCTTT
D: TRBD1
V: TRBV3-1/TRBV3-2
J: TRBJ1-1
length: 14
size: .

CDR3: CAWNSGRTTYGYTF
DNA: TGTGCCTGGAATAGTGGGCGCACCACTTATGGCTACACCTTC
D: .
V: TRBV30
J: TRBJ1-2
length: 14
size: .

CDR3: CASSNGRGQDSNSPLHF
DNA: TGTGCCAGTAGTAACGGTAGGGGGCAGGATTCGAATTCACCCCTCCACTTT
D: TRBD1
V: TRBV19
J: TRBJ1-6
length: 17
size: .

CDR3: CSVTMNTEAFF
DNA: TGCAGCGTTACAATGAACACTGAAGCTTTCTTT
D: .
V: TRBV29-1
J: TRBJ1-1
length: 11
size: .

CDR3: CASSKVSLYNEKLFF
DNA: TGTGCCAGCAGCAAAGTATCCCTGTATAATGAAAAACTGTTTTTT
D: .
V: TRBV21-1
J: TRBJ1-4
length: 15
size: once

CDR3: CASSQLAGAQETQYF
DNA: TGTGCCAGCAGCCAACTAGCGGGGGCCCAAGAGACCCAGTACTTC
D: TRBD2
V: TRBV4-2
J: TRBJ2-5
length: 15
size: once

CDR3: CASSYGQGREKLFF
DNA: TGTGCCAGCAGCTACGGACAGGGAAGGGAAAAACTGTTTTTT
D: TRBD1
V: TRBV7-9
J: TRBJ1-4
length: 14
size: .

CDR3: CATTLYESNQPQHF
DNA: TGTGCCACCACTCTATACGAGAGCAATCAGCCCCAGCATTTT
D: .
V: TRBV6-5
J: TRBJ1-5
length: 14
size: once

CDR3: CASKGTAYEQYF
DNA: TGTGCCAGTAAGGGGACAGCTTACGAGCAGTACTTC
D: TRBD1
V: TRBV19
J: TRBJ2-7
length: 12
size: .

CDR3: CASSELSKETQYF
DNA: TGTGCCAGCAGTGAACTGAGTAAAGAGACCCAGTACTTC
D: .
V: TRBV2
J: TRBJ2-5
length: 13
size: .

CDR3: CASRTGGSLDF
DNA: TGTGCCAGCAGGACAGGGGGTTCGCTTGACTTC
D: TRBD1
V: TRBV6-5
J: TRBJ2-7
length: 11
size: .